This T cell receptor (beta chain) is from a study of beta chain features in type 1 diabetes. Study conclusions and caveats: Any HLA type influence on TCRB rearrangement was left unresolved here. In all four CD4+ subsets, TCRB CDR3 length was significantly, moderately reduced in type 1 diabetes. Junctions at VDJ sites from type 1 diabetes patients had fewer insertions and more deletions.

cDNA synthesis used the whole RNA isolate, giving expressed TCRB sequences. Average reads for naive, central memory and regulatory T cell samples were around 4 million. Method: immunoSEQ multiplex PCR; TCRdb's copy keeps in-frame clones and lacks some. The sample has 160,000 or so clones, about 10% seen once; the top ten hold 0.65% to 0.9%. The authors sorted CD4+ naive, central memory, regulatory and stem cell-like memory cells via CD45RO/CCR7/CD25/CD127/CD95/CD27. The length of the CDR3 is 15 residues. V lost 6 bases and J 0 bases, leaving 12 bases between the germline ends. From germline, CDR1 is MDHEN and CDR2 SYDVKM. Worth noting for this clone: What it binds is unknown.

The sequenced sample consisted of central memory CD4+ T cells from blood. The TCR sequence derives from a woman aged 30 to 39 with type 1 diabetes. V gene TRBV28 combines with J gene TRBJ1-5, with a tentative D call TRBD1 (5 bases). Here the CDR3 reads CASSVTEYSNQPQHF. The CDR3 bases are TGTGCCAGCAGCGTGACAGAGTATAGCAATCAGCCCCAGCATTTT.